This TCR beta chain comes out of a study of blood T cells in healthy people across ages. Comment on this clonotype: Its antigen is undetermined.

Germline V gives CDR1 SGHDT, CDR2 YYEEEE. This CDR3 is 15 amino acids long. The V gene lost 0 bases and the J gene lost 5 bases, with 14 bases spanning the gap. The use of a sample-barcoded 5' primer and a J-beta primer mix characterized a second PCR of about 7 to 12 cycles. Carrying 12 random nucleotides, a template-switch adaptor labeled each individual cDNA molecule. TCRdb reprocessed the 5' RACE reads via MiXCR and lists one record per CDR3 protein. The sample records roughly 1 million distinct CDR3 sequences, around 27% being singletons. Study results and caveats: Getting older went along with TCR beta diversity per million T cells dropping roughly linearly.

These data were also filed under a second study, of T cells of mothers and their children. That study reports: Donors were three healthy Caucasian mothers and their six children. Every mother produced more than 10 million TCR beta CDR3 reads, whereas every child provided several million.

This sequence was found in a girl aged 2-10 years in good health. The chain recombines TRBV5-6 with TRBJ2-5; a possible D gene is TRBD1 (5 bases). The sequenced sample was blood. The CDR3 region has the DNA TGTGCCAGCAGCTTGGGGGGCAGGCCCCTGGAGACCCAGTACTTC. Translated, it gives CASSLGGRPLETQYF. Filled out from reference TRBV5-6 and TRBJ2-5, the complete variable domain reads DAGVTQSPTHLIKTRGQQVTLRCSPKSGHDTVSWYQQALGQGPQFIFQYYEEEERQRGNFPDRFSGHQFPNYSSELNVNALLLGDSALYLCASSLGGRPLETQYFGPGTRLLVL.